These T cell receptor beta chains were read from a single sample in a study of T cell repertoires in cytomegalovirus infection. Antigen specificity for these receptors is unknown. TCRdb itself ran the reads through MiXCR, one entry per CDR3 protein. The table records approximately 500,000 distinct CDR3 sequences, 33% of them present only once. Sequenced material: cultured PBMCs, taken from culture after CMV antigen stimulation. These receptors all come from a human donor in good health (CMV status not recorded). Some clones in this sample may be carry-over from other donors' samples. The CDR3 runs from the conserved cysteine through the conserved F or W. A D gene is named only where the DNA matches it firmly. Part of the rows lack a size; the others show once, few, many or a class for expanded clones.

cdr3_length	j_call	v_call	clone_size	d_call	cdr3_nt	cdr3_aa
14	TRBJ2-6	TRBV20-1	.	.	TGCAGTGCTAGACAGAGCTCTGGGGCCAACGTCCTGACTTTC	CSARQSSGANVLTF
15	TRBJ1-4	TRBV28	few	TRBD1	TGTGCCAGCAGTCCGGACAGGCGGACGAATGAAAAACTGTTTTTT	CASSPDRRTNEKLFF
17	TRBJ2-5	TRBV7-2	.	TRBD2	TGTGCCAGCAGCCCCCGGGAAGTAGCGGGAGGGAGAAAGACCCAGTACTTC	CASSPREVAGGRKTQYF
16	TRBJ2-1	TRBV12-3/TRBV12-4	few	.	TGTGCCAGCACTCGACAGGTGGGGGGCTCCTACAATGAGCAGTTCTTC	CASTRQVGGSYNEQFF
11	TRBJ1-1	TRBV7-6	.	.	TGTGCCAGCAAACGGGTCACTGAAGCTCTCTTT	CASKRVTEALF
16	TRBJ2-5	TRBV9	.	.	TGTGCCAGCAGCGCCCACTCGGGGACTCCTGGGGAGACCCAGTACTTC	CASSAHSGTPGETQYF
16	TRBJ1-2	TRBV28	.	TRBD1	TGTGCCAGCAGTTCACGGGGAAGGGGGCCGTTGTATGGCTACACCTTC	CASSSRGRGPLYGYTF
12	TRBJ1-6	TRBV15	.	.	TGTGCCACCAGAGGAAATAATTCACCCCTCCACTTT	CATRGNNSPLHF
14	TRBJ2-1	TRBV7-3	.	.	TGTGCCAGCACCCCGGGTCCGACTATGGATGAGCAGTTCTTC	CASTPGPTMDEQFF
16	TRBJ2-1	TRBV11-2	.	.	TGTGCCAGCAGCTTCAAGGGGGGACGGCCGGCCAATGAGCAGTTCTTC	CASSFKGGRPANEQFF
18	TRBJ2-3	TRBV7-2	.	TRBD2	TGTGCCAGCAGCTTAGCGGCGGGAGGGCCGGGGGGCACAGATACGCAGTATTTT	CASSLAAGGPGGTDTQYF
16	TRBJ2-5	TRBV7-2	many	TRBD2	TGTGCCAGCAGCTTAGTCACAGCGGGAGGCCAAGAGACCCAGTACTTC	CASSLVTAGGQETQYF
15	TRBJ2-1	TRBV13	.	TRBD2	TGTGCCAGCAGCTTAGGTTCTAGCGGGACCGAGCAGCAGTTCTTC	CASSLGSSGTEQQFF
17	TRBJ1-1	TRBV18	.	.	TGTGCCAGCTCACCACCGGGGCCGAGGACACATCACACTGAAGCTTTCTTT	CASSPPGPRTHHTEAFF
11	TRBJ2-5	TRBV28	.	.	TGTGCCAGCAGAGAGGGAAAGACCCAGTACTTC	CASREGKTQYF
16	TRBJ1-2	TRBV5-6	.	.	TGTGCCAGCAGCCACGACCTTCAAGCAGGCTACTATGGCTACACCTTC	CASSHDLQAGYYGYTF
15	TRBJ2-3	TRBV19	.	TRBD2	TGTGCCAGTAGTATAGGGGACGGGGGGACAGATACGCAGTATTTT	CASSIGDGGTDTQYF
13	TRBJ2-7	TRBV7-9	few	TRBD2	TGTGCCAGCGTTTACGGGGGGACCTACGAGCAGTACTTC	CASVYGGTYEQYF